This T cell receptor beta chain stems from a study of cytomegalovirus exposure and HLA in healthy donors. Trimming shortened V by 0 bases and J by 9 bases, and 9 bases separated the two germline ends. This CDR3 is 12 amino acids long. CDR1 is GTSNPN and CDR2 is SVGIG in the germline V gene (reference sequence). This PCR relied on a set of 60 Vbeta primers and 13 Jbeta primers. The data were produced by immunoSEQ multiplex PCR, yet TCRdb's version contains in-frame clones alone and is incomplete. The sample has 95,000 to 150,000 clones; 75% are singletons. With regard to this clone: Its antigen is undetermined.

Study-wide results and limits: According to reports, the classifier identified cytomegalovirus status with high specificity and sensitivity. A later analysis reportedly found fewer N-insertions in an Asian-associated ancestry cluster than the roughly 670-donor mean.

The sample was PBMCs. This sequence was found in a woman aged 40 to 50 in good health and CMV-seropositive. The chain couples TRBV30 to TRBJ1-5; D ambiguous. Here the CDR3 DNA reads TGTGCCTGGAGTGTTTCTCCGAGGCCCCAGCATTTT. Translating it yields CAWSVSPRPQHF. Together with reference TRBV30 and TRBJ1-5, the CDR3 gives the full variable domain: SQTIHQWPATLVQPVGSPLSLECTVEGTSNPNLYWYRQAAGRGLQLLFYSVGIGQISSEVPQNLSASRPQDRQFILSSKKLLLSDSGFYLCAWSVSPRPQHFGDGTRLSIL.